This TCR beta chain was observed in a study of blood T cell repertoires in COVID-19. In the study overall: COVID-19 samples, acute and convalescent, were from the United States, Italy and Spain. Sources were T cells, B-cell-depleted T cells, or PBMCs; the material itself was cDNA or gDNA.

V dropped 1 base and J dropped 6 bases, with 9 bases sitting between them. CDR1 and CDR2 from the germline V gene are SNHLY and FYNNEI. There are 14 residues in the CDR3. Produced via immunoSEQ multiplex PCR; TCRdb's table is partial and in-frame only. The table has approximately 180,000 clones, approximately 83% seen once. Sequencing was carried out using peripheral blood. This rearrangement joins TRBV2 to TRBJ2-2; D not certain. The origin of this receptor is a man in his 60s with acute or convalescent COVID-19. CDR3 residues: CASSEVRWPGELFF. The CDR3 bases are TGTGCCAGCAGTGAAGTTCGTTGGCCCGGGGAGCTGTTTTTT.